Here is one T cell receptor (beta chain) with its context. Its antigen remains unidentified. Surgery without prior neoadjuvant therapy was the treatment of the selected pancreatic ductal adenocarcinoma patients. The sample originates from a study of T cells in pancreatic ductal adenocarcinoma. General study results and limits: Tumor and blood clonality did not differ significantly, about 0.11 versus 0.072.

Profiled with immunoSEQ multiplex PCR; TCRdb holds only in-frame clones, not every one. The sample records about 9,400 clones, roughly 71% being singletons. Sequencing was done on a sample of pancreatic tumor tissue. The TCR originated in a human donor with pancreatic ductal adenocarcinoma.

CDR3 in amino acids: CASRFGSTDTQYF. The CDR3 bases are TGCGCCAGCAGGTTCGGCTCCACAGATACGCAGTATTTT. The gene calls are TRBV5-1 and TRBJ2-3, with unresolved D. This CDR3 spans 13 amino acids. Germline values: CDR1 SGHRS, CDR2 YFSETQ. The ends were cut back, 5 bases at V and 2 bases at J, with 9 bases in the middle.